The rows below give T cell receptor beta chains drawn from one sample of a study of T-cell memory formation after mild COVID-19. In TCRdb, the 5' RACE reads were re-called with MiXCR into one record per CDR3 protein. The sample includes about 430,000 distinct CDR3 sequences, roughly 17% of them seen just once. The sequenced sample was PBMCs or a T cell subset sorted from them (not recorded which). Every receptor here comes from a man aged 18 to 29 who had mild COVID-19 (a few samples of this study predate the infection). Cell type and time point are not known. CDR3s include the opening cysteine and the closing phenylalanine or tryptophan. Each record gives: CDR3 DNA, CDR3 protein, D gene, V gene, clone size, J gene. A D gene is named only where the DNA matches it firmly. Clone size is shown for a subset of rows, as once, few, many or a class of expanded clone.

cdr3_nt: TGTGCCAGCAGTTATTGGAATTCACCCCTCCACTTT; cdr3_aa: CASSYWNSPLHF; d_call: -; v_call: TRBV27; clone_size: few; j_call: TRBJ1-6
cdr3_nt: TGTGCCAGCAGCCCCCGCCGGGGACCCTATGGCTACACCTTC; cdr3_aa: CASSPRRGPYGYTF; d_call: -; v_call: TRBV7-8; clone_size: -; j_call: TRBJ1-2
cdr3_nt: TGCGCCAGCAGCCAAGAGGGGACAGGGGGCGCCGATACGCAGTATTTT; cdr3_aa: CASSQEGTGGADTQYF; d_call: TRBD1; v_call: TRBV4-1; clone_size: few; j_call: TRBJ2-3
cdr3_nt: TGTGCCAGCAGTTACTCGATATCCGGGGTCACTGAAGCTTTCTTT; cdr3_aa: CASSYSISGVTEAFF; d_call: -; v_call: TRBV6-5; clone_size: -; j_call: TRBJ1-1
cdr3_nt: TGTGCCATCAGTGAGGGGACAGGAGGGAGTGGAAACACCATATATTTT; cdr3_aa: CAISEGTGGSGNTIYF; d_call: TRBD1; v_call: TRBV10-3; clone_size: few; j_call: TRBJ1-3
cdr3_nt: TGTGCCAGCTCACGCGACCAGGTCGGAGGCACAGATACGCAGTATTTT; cdr3_aa: CASSRDQVGGTDTQYF; d_call: -; v_call: TRBV18; clone_size: -; j_call: TRBJ2-3
cdr3_nt: TGTGCCAGCAGCGGGACAGGGAATACGCAGTATTTT; cdr3_aa: CASSGTGNTQYF; d_call: TRBD1; v_call: TRBV9; clone_size: few; j_call: TRBJ2-3
cdr3_nt: TGCAGTGCTAGGTCCTCAGGGGCTGAGCAGTTCTTC; cdr3_aa: CSARSSGAEQFF; d_call: -; v_call: TRBV20-1; clone_size: few; j_call: TRBJ2-1
cdr3_nt: TGTGCCAGCAGCGCTTCGGGGATGAACACTGAAGCTTTCTTT; cdr3_aa: CASSASGMNTEAFF; d_call: -; v_call: TRBV7-2; clone_size: -; j_call: TRBJ1-1
cdr3_nt: TGTGCCAGCAGCTTAGTTTCGGGGACTTACACTGAAGCTTTCTTT; cdr3_aa: CASSLVSGTYTEAFF; d_call: -; v_call: TRBV7-2; clone_size: few; j_call: TRBJ1-1
cdr3_nt: TGTGCCGGCAGCTCGGTCGACGCCGATAATTCACCCCTCCACTTT; cdr3_aa: CAGSSVDADNSPLHF; d_call: -; v_call: TRBV7-9; clone_size: few; j_call: TRBJ1-6
cdr3_nt: TGTGCCAGCAGCTTGCGGACCCCCGGGACAGGGGGACCGGGTGTGTCCCTCCACTTT; cdr3_aa: CASSLRTPGTGGPGVSLHF; d_call: TRBD1; v_call: TRBV5-5; clone_size: many; j_call: TRBJ1-6
cdr3_nt: TGCGCCAGCGGAACGGGGGGCGTAATCCATGAGCAGTTCTTC; cdr3_aa: CASGTGGVIHEQFF; d_call: -; v_call: TRBV5-1; clone_size: many; j_call: TRBJ2-1
cdr3_nt: TGCAGTGCTATCGAGGCCAAGACCCAGTACTTC; cdr3_aa: CSAIEAKTQYF; d_call: -; v_call: TRBV20-1; clone_size: -; j_call: TRBJ2-5
cdr3_nt: TGCGCCAGCAGCTGGGAATCACAGGGAGCTGGTTCACCCCTCCACTTT; cdr3_aa: CASSWESQGAGSPLHF; d_call: -; v_call: TRBV5-1; clone_size: -; j_call: TRBJ1-6
cdr3_nt: TGCGCCAGCAGCTTGCGCGACAGGGGGGTAGAGACCCAGTACTTC; cdr3_aa: CASSLRDRGVETQYF; d_call: TRBD1; v_call: TRBV5-1; clone_size: once; j_call: TRBJ2-5
cdr3_nt: TGTGCCAGCTCACCACTCCGGGACAGGGTTAACACTGAAGCTTTCTTT; cdr3_aa: CASSPLRDRVNTEAFF; d_call: TRBD1; v_call: TRBV18; clone_size: many; j_call: TRBJ1-1
cdr3_nt: TGTGCCAGCCGAACCTACGACATTACAGGGGCAAAATATGGAGCTTTCTTT; cdr3_aa: CASRTYDITGAKYGAFF; d_call: TRBD1; v_call: TRBV12-3/TRBV12-4; clone_size: many; j_call: TRBJ1-1
cdr3_nt: TGCGCCAGCAGCCTAGGACAGCTGAGGATGGGGGAGACCCAGTACTTC; cdr3_aa: CASSLGQLRMGETQYF; d_call: -; v_call: TRBV4-3; clone_size: few; j_call: TRBJ2-5
cdr3_nt: TGTGCCAGCAGTCGACGGGGCGCTTGGGCCAAAAACATTCAGTACTTC; cdr3_aa: CASSRRGAWAKNIQYF; d_call: -; v_call: TRBV12-3/TRBV12-4; clone_size: many; j_call: TRBJ2-4
cdr3_nt: TGTGCCAGCAGGGCAGGGGCCGAAAAACTGTTTTTT; cdr3_aa: CASRAGAEKLFF; d_call: -; v_call: TRBV6-6; clone_size: -; j_call: TRBJ1-4
cdr3_nt: TGCAGTGCTAGAGATCAGGGGGGACTAGCGGGGCGGCGGTGGGAGCTGTTTTTT; cdr3_aa: CSARDQGGLAGRRWELFF; d_call: TRBD2; v_call: TRBV20-1; clone_size: few; j_call: TRBJ2-2
cdr3_nt: TGTGCCAGCAGTTCGCCAGCTAATTCACCCCTCCACTTT; cdr3_aa: CASSSPANSPLHF; d_call: -; v_call: TRBV25-1; clone_size: -; j_call: TRBJ1-6
cdr3_nt: TGTGCCAGCAGTTCCCAGCGGGAGGGGAGCTCCTACAATGAGCAGTTCTTC; cdr3_aa: CASSSQREGSSYNEQFF; d_call: TRBD2; v_call: TRBV6-5; clone_size: -; j_call: TRBJ2-1
cdr3_nt: TGCAGTGCTAGAGATCAGGGCTGGAACACTGAAGCTTTCTTT; cdr3_aa: CSARDQGWNTEAFF; d_call: -; v_call: TRBV20-1; clone_size: -; j_call: TRBJ1-1
cdr3_nt: TGTGCCAGCAGGGAGGACAGTAACACCGGGGAGCTGTTTTTT; cdr3_aa: CASREDSNTGELFF; d_call: -; v_call: TRBV12-3/TRBV12-4; clone_size: few; j_call: TRBJ2-2
cdr3_nt: TGCGCCAGCAGCCAAGGAGGGACTAACTATGGCTACACCTTC; cdr3_aa: CASSQGGTNYGYTF; d_call: -; v_call: TRBV4-3; clone_size: few; j_call: TRBJ1-2
cdr3_nt: TGCAGTGCTCGGGACAGGGTTAACACTGAAGCTTTCTTT; cdr3_aa: CSARDRVNTEAFF; d_call: TRBD1; v_call: TRBV20-1; clone_size: many; j_call: TRBJ1-1
cdr3_nt: TGTGCCAGCAGCGAAGGACAGGGGATGAGTTCACCCCTCCACTTT; cdr3_aa: CASSEGQGMSSPLHF; d_call: TRBD1; v_call: TRBV7-2; clone_size: few; j_call: TRBJ1-6
cdr3_nt: TGTGCCAGCAGCTTGGGACAAGGAATCTCACCCCTCCACTTT; cdr3_aa: CASSLGQGISPLHF; d_call: -; v_call: TRBV7-9; clone_size: -; j_call: TRBJ1-6
cdr3_nt: TGTGCCAGCAGCTATCGACAGGGGCCGAACACTGAAGCTTTCTTT; cdr3_aa: CASSYRQGPNTEAFF; d_call: TRBD1; v_call: TRBV7-9; clone_size: -; j_call: TRBJ1-1
cdr3_nt: TGTGCCAGCAGTTTATCGGGGGGCGTTGCAGATACGCAGTATTTT; cdr3_aa: CASSLSGGVADTQYF; d_call: -; v_call: TRBV28; clone_size: -; j_call: TRBJ2-3
cdr3_nt: TGTGCCAGCAGCACGGGGACAAAAGGGACAGAGACCCAGTACTTC; cdr3_aa: CASSTGTKGTETQYF; d_call: -; v_call: TRBV11-2; clone_size: many; j_call: TRBJ2-5
cdr3_nt: TGTGCCAGCAGCCAAGAACAGGGGGCGCGGGGTTCACCCCTCCACTTT; cdr3_aa: CASSQEQGARGSPLHF; d_call: TRBD1; v_call: TRBV2; clone_size: -; j_call: TRBJ1-6
cdr3_nt: TGTGCCAGCAGCTTAGTGGGACCCCAGGGGACCCAGTACTTC; cdr3_aa: CASSLVGPQGTQYF; d_call: -; v_call: TRBV7-9; clone_size: few; j_call: TRBJ2-5
cdr3_nt: TGTGCCAGCAGTGACTCCGCCCGGGGCAGTGGCTACACCTTC; cdr3_aa: CASSDSARGSGYTF; d_call: -; v_call: TRBV25-1; clone_size: -; j_call: TRBJ1-2
cdr3_nt: TGTGCCAGCAGTTACCCAGGGGGCGGTGAAAAACTGTTTTTT; cdr3_aa: CASSYPGGGEKLFF; d_call: TRBD1; v_call: TRBV6-2/TRBV6-3; clone_size: few; j_call: TRBJ1-4
cdr3_nt: TGTGCCAGTAAAGCGGGGAGGAGCACAGATACGCAGTATTTT; cdr3_aa: CASKAGRSTDTQYF; d_call: TRBD2; v_call: TRBV12-3/TRBV12-4; clone_size: few; j_call: TRBJ2-3
cdr3_nt: TGCAGTGCTCCACGTGGGGCGACTAGCAGAAGAGATACGCAGTATTTT; cdr3_aa: CSAPRGATSRRDTQYF; d_call: TRBD2; v_call: TRBV20-1; clone_size: few; j_call: TRBJ2-3